This is a list of T cell receptor beta chains from one sample in a study of shared T cell receptors in the human thymus. Measured with immunoSEQ multiplex PCR; TCRdb has only the in-frame clones, and not every one. The table lists 540,000 or so clones, around three quarters of them singletons, with roughly 0.013% in the top ten. This sample also belongs to another study, concerning human thymus T cells.

What was sequenced was thymocytes. The receptors were sampled from a boy under two years old with a congenital heart defect. The CDR3 runs from the conserved cysteine through the conserved F or W. D genes are given only for firm matches. Clone size is stated in some rows and not others, as once, few, many or a class when expanded.

>-|TRBV7-2|TRBJ2-1|-
CASSSRWRAIEQFF
>-|TRBV11-3|TRBJ2-7|TRBD2
CASRLTSGRAQTYEQYF
>once|TRBV4-1|TRBJ1-1|-
CASSQDAGIMNTEAFF
>-|TRBV10-3|TRBJ2-2|-
CAIAGTSGTGELFF
>once|TRBV5-4|TRBJ2-1|TRBD1
CASSAGQGAYNEQFF
>once|TRBV27|TRBJ2-7|TRBD1
CASSGQGRYEQYF
>-|TRBV7-8|TRBJ2-3|-
CASQPRGFPTDTQYF
>-|TRBV10-2|TRBJ1-2|-
CASSDFANYGYTF
>-|TRBV4-1|TRBJ2-3|TRBD2
CASSQDPSGRRSDTQYF
>-|TRBV6-6|TRBJ2-2|TRBD2
CASSPGTSGSTGELFF
>few|TRBV10-3|TRBJ2-7|-
CAISESGASWGYEQYF
>-|TRBV15|TRBJ2-4|TRBD2
CATSSILAGSNIQYF
>few|TRBV6-6|TRBJ2-7|TRBD1
CASSSLDRTYEQYF
>-|TRBV30|TRBJ2-7|-
CAWRITRGLGYEQYF
>-|TRBV4-1|TRBJ1-2|-
CASSQDPGYGYTF
>-|TRBV4-2|TRBJ2-2|-
CASSQDWEDRTTGELFF
>-|TRBV28|TRBJ1-5|-
CASNRGRQPQHF
>-|TRBV5-1|TRBJ1-4|-
CASSLARRQQEKLFF
>-|TRBV5-4|TRBJ1-1|TRBD1
CASSSYRGRSTEAFF
>few|TRBV30|TRBJ2-1|TRBD1
CAWGDRVLGVGSRNEQFF
>-|TRBV2|TRBJ2-1|TRBD2
CASSEGGGLATYNEQFF
>-|TRBV19|TRBJ2-7|-
CASKQAGDNSYEQYF
>-|TRBV30|TRBJ1-4|-
CAWSVRAGNEKLFF
>-|TRBV6-8|TRBJ2-5|-
CASRSVIQETQYF
>few|TRBV4-2|TRBJ2-5|-
CASSQAGHETQYF